A single sample gave rise to the 5 T cell receptor beta chains below, sequenced in a study of shared clonotypes between healthy human individuals. Generated by immunoSEQ multiplex PCR, the TCRdb table keeps only in-frame clones and is missing some. In the table there are around 240,000 clones, 60% to 70% of which are singletons. The sample consisted of memory CD4+ T cells sorted from blood. Noted subset: CD45RA-negative fraction. These TCRs come from a man younger than 45 in good health.

The chain joins TRBV18 to TRBJ2-3; TRBD1 matches at 10 bases. The CDR3 has 14 amino acids. V gave up 6 bases and J gave up 4 bases; unmatched junction bases: 4. Germline CDR1 is KGHSH and CDR2 is LQKENI. This CDR3 reads CASSAGTGADTQYF. The CDR3 region has the DNA TGTGCCAGCTCGGCAGGGACAGGGGCAGATACGCAGTATTTT.

The V and J genes are TRBV7-2 and TRBJ2-7, with 7 bases lining up with TRBD1. V shed 1 base, J shed 6 bases, and the junction held 6 bases outside the gene matches. This CDR3 contains 14 residues. Germline-derived CDR1 and CDR2 are SGHTA and FQGNSA. CDR3 coding DNA: TGTGCCAGCAGCTTAGTTAGGGGGCGCAGCGAGCAGTACTTC. This encodes CASSLVRGRSEQYF. Together with reference TRBV7-2 and TRBJ2-7, the CDR3 gives the full variable domain: GAGVSQSPSNKVTEKGKDVELRCDPISGHTALYWYRQSLGQGLEFLIYFQGNSAPDKSGLPSDRFSAERTGGSVSTLTIQRTQQEDSAVYLCASSLVRGRSEQYFGPGTRLTVT.

V gene TRBV11-2 combines with J gene TRBJ2-5; D might be TRBD2 (6 bases). The germline CDR1 and CDR2 sequences are SGHAT and FQNNGV. This CDR3 spans 14 amino acids. Trimming cost V 5 bases and J 7 bases, with 17 bases left between them. In DNA form, the CDR3 reads TGTGCCAGCAGCGAAAACAGCGGGCTGGGGACCCAGTACTTC. Encoded protein: CASSENSGLGTQYF.

This chain's CDR3 is CASSASDYEQYF. The CDR3 bases are TGTGCCAGCAGTGCCAGTGATTACGAGCAGTACTTC. The chain joins TRBV2 to TRBJ2-7; D is undetermined. CDR1 is SNHLY and CDR2 is FYNNEI in the germline V gene. This CDR3 region has 12 residues. Trimming removed 4 bases at V and 4 bases at J, with 8 bases between.

The chain recombines TRBV7-3 with TRBJ2-5; 8 positions agree with TRBD2. The trim removed 6 bases at V and 4 bases at J, leaving 7 bases unmatched. This CDR3 comprises 14 residues. Germline CDR1 SGHTA, CDR2 FQGTGA. Here the CDR3 DNA reads TGTGCCAGCAGTCCCATCGCGGGGGGAGAGACCCAGTACTTC. It encodes CASSPIAGGETQYF.